The 5 T cell receptor beta chains given below trace back to one sample, sequenced in a study of siplizumab effects on memory and regulatory T cells. Profiled with immunoSEQ multiplex PCR; TCRdb holds only in-frame clones, not every one. This sample carries 120,000 or so clones, roughly 92% of them seen once, and the ten largest clones take 1% to 1.5%. Input material: CD4+ T cells sorted from blood. The receptors derive from a human donor in good health.

In the case of this clone: Germline and junction disagree at one end, which may indicate a read error. Within the sample, other DNA sequences also encode this same CDR3. The rearrangement uses TRBV30 and TRBJ2-5, with D tentatively TRBD1 (6 bases). Germline V CDR1 and CDR2: GTSNPN, SVGIG (reference sequence). This CDR3 is built from 12 residues. CDR3 in DNA: TGTGCCTGGAAACCTGAGGGGGAGACTCAGTACTTC. Its translation is CAWKPEGETQYF.

This chain connects TRBV5-1 to TRBJ2-7; 9 bases are shared with TRBD2. Germline V gives CDR1 SGHRS, CDR2 YFSETQ. The CDR3 has 15 residues. V lost 1 base to trimming and J lost 2 bases; unmatched junction nucleotides: 4. CDR3 amino acids: CASSLYAGGPYEQYF. The DNA for the CDR3 is TGCGCCAGCAGCTTGTACGCGGGAGGGCCCTACGAGCAGTACTTC.

The chain has TRBV9 and TRBJ2-5; possibly TRBD2 for D (5 bases). Trimming removed 1 base at V and 1 base at J, with 5 bases between. Germline V gene lookup returns CDR1 SGDLS and CDR2 YYNGEE. This CDR3 has 13 residues. The CDR3 here is CASSVSGQETQYF. The CDR3 DNA reads TGTGCCAGCAGCGTAAGCGGCCAAGAGACCCAGTACTTC.

The V gene is TRBV29-1, the J gene TRBJ2-3; D perhaps matches TRBD2 (6 bases). The CDR3 extends over 13 amino acids. V lost 4 bases and J lost 0, with 8 bases in between. Germline CDR1 is SQVTM and CDR2 is ANQGSEA. The CDR3 region is CSVVGGSTDTQYF. The CDR3, as DNA: TGCAGCGTTGTCGGGGGAAGCACAGATACGCAGTATTTT.

The CDR3 loop is CASSPGYGTSGSPDTQYF. CDR3 in DNA: TGCGCCAGCAGCCCAGGTTACGGGACTAGCGGGAGTCCAGATACGCAGTATTTT. The V gene is TRBV5-1, the J gene TRBJ2-3; 14 bases line up with TRBD2. Germline assignment: CDR1 SGHRS and CDR2 YFSETQ. V shed 4 bases and J 4 bases; nucleotides not matched to a gene: 11. The CDR3 is 18 residues long.